This T cell receptor beta chain was recovered during a study of beta chain features in type 1 diabetes. Across the study: Examination covered roughly 100,000,000 sorted cells spanning all samples.

Every isolated RNA sample was fully reverse transcribed, so sequencing captured expressed TCRB transcripts. The data were produced by immunoSEQ multiplex PCR, yet TCRdb's version contains in-frame clones alone and is incomplete. The sample has 500,000 to 650,000 clones; around 12% are singletons. The V gene's germline CDR1 is SGHTA and CDR2 FQGTGA. The CDR3 sequence is 16 residues long. V lost 8 bases and J 0 bases, leaving 17 bases between the germline ends. In its sample, this clone was seen a few times. Its antigen is undetermined. General study points: The naive, central memory and Treg TCRB repertoires of patients appeared to be more similar to one another than those of healthy donors. Significant though moderate, a shortening of TCRB CDR3s appeared in all four CD4+ subsets of Type 1 diabetes patients.

CD4+ naive, central memory, regulatory and stem cell-like memory subsets were isolated by sorting on CD45RO/CCR7/CD25/CD127/CD95/CD27. Each population that was sorted was more than 95% pure. Material for sequencing was naive CD4+ T cells from blood. The chain joins TRBV7-3 to TRBJ2-1, with D perhaps matching TRBD1 (7 bases). This TCR derives from a man aged 25-45 years with type 1 diabetes. CDR3 nucleotide sequence: TGTGCCAGCGCGAGGCGCGGGGACAGCTCCTACAATGAGCAGTTCTTC. Its translation: CASARRGDSSYNEQFF.